This TCR beta chain was profiled in a study of blood T cell repertoires in COVID-19. Study information: Specimens from acute and convalescent COVID-19 originated in the United States, Italy and Spain. Sample material is recorded as cDNA or gDNA derived from T cells, B-cell-depleted T cells, or PBMCs.

Authors' processing steps: Nucleated cell number was recorded as an estimate derived from reference gene primer amplification. The assay was immunoSEQ multiplex PCR, and TCRdb's table has in-frame clones only and misses some. V, J and clone size derive from that table, while D and trimming were established from the DNA sequence. Of about 74,000 clones listed, roughly 88% are singletons. This clonotype was obtained from a woman older than 75 with active or convalescent COVID-19. The material sequenced was peripheral blood.

The CDR3 DNA follows: TGTGCCAGCAGTTCTGTGTCAGGGACAGGCCTGGTCACAGATACGCAGTATTTT. This translates into CASSSVSGTGLVTDTQYF. The rearrangement links TRBV28 to TRBJ2-3; 8 bases align to TRBD1. Germline CDR1 MDHEN, CDR2 SYDVKM. The CDR3 has 18 amino acids. Trimming removed 4 bases from V and 2 bases from J; junction bases left unmatched: 14.